Listed here is a single T cell receptor (beta chain). Its antigen is unidentified. Partitioning of CD4+ cells yielded a CD45RA+ naive subset and a CD45RA-negative memory subset. This sample is drawn from a study of shared clonotypes between healthy human individuals. Study at large: The donor pool was made up of two women and three men aged 18 to 49. Overall study results and limits: Genetic and exposure-history diversity was limited by the few donors. Generation of non-shared clonotypes was less probable than generation of clonotypes shared by all four donors.

Germline V gene lookup returns CDR1 SGHRS and CDR2 YFSETQ. Trimming took off 0 bases at V and 5 bases at J, with 17 bases between the two ends. This CDR3 is 16 amino acids long. TCRdb's copy holds only in-frame clones and misses some; the assay was immunoSEQ multiplex PCR. The data show more than 2 million clones, roughly 95% seen once. The receptor was derived from a man younger than 35 in good health. Sequenced sample: naive CD4+ T cells sorted from blood. The subset: CD45RA+ positively selected. This chain links TRBV5-1 with TRBJ1-1, with D maybe TRBD1 (5 bases). CDR3 nucleotides: TGCGCCAGCAGCTTGGATGGGGGATGGCGTGATACTGAAGCTTTCTTT. Residues: CASSLDGGWRDTEAFF.